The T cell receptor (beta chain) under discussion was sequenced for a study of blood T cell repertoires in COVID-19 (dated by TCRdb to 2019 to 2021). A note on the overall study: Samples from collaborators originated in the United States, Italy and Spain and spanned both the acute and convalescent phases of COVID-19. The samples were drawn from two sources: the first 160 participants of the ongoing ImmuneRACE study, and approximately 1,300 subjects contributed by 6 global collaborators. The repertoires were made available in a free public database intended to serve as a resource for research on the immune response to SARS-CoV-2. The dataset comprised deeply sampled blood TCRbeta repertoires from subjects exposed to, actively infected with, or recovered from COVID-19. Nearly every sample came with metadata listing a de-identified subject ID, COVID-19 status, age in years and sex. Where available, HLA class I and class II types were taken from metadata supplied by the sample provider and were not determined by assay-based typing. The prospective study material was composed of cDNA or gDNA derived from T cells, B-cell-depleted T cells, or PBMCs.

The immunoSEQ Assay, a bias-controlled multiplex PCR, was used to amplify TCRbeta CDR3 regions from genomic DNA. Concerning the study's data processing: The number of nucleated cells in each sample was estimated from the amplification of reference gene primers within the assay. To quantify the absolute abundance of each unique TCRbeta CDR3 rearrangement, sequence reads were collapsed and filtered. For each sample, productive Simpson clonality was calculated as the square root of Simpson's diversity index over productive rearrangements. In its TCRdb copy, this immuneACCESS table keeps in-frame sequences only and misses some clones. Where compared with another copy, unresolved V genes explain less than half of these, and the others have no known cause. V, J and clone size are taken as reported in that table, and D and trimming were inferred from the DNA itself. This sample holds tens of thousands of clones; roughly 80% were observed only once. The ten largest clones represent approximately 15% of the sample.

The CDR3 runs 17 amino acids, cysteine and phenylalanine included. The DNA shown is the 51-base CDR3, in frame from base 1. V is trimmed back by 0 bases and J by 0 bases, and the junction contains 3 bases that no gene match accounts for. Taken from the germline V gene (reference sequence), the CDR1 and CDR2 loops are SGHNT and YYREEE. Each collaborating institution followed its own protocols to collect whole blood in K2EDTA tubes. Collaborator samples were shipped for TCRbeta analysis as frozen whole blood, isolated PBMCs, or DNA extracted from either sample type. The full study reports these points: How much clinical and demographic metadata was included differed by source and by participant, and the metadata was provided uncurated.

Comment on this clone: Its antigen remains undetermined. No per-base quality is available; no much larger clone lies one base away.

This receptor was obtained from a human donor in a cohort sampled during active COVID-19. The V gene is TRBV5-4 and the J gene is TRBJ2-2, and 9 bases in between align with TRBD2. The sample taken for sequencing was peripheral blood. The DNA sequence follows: TGTGCCAGCAGCTTGGGGATAGCGGGGGCGAACACCGGGGAGCTGTTTTTT. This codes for CASSLGIAGANTGELFF.